This is a list of T cell receptor beta chains from one sample in a study of identifying expanded T cells in peripheral blood. Profiled with immunoSEQ multiplex PCR; TCRdb holds only in-frame clones, not every one. This repertoire shows around 66,000 clones, around 87% found once; its top ten account for roughly 5%. Sequencing was performed on blood. These receptors came from a person aged 18 to 75 in good health. CDR3s include the opening cysteine and the closing phenylalanine or tryptophan. A D gene is named only where the DNA matches it firmly. For some rows the clone size is stated as once, few or many, or as a class when expanded; others skip it.

V gene	D gene	J gene	clone size	CDR3 DNA	CDR3 protein
TRBV5-4	-	TRBJ2-7	-	TGTGCCAGCAGCTTGGATCCGGGGCCGGTATATTTC	CASSLDPGPVYF
TRBV19	TRBD2	TRBJ2-2	-	TGTGCCAGTACGACTAGCGGGAGGGGGACCGGGGAGCTGTTTTTT	CASTTSGRGTGELFF
TRBV13	TRBD1	TRBJ2-5	-	TGTGCCAGCAGCAGCCGGGACAGGGAAGAGACCCAGTACTTC	CASSSRDREETQYF
TRBV4-2	-	TRBJ1-2	-	TGTGCCAGCAGCCAAGACGCCTCTCAGGGGAACTATGGCTACACCTTC	CASSQDASQGNYGYTF
TRBV11-2	-	TRBJ1-1	-	TGTGCCAGCAGCCCCCAACCGGACCTAGCTAGGAGCACTGAAGCTTTCTTT	CASSPQPDLARSTEAFF
TRBV6-5	TRBD2	TRBJ2-5	-	TGTGCCAGCGGGAGGGGTGAGACCCAGTACTTC	CASGRGETQYF
TRBV9	-	TRBJ1-3	-	TGTGCCAGCAGCGTGTGGGGGACAGGAAACACCATATATTTT	CASSVWGTGNTIYF
TRBV2	TRBD1	TRBJ1-2	-	TGTGCCAGCAGAGGACAGGGCGGCTATGGCTACACCTTC	CASRGQGGYGYTF
TRBV5-6	-	TRBJ1-3	-	TGTGCCAGCAGCTTGTTCCGAACCCTCTCTGGAAACACCATATATTTT	CASSLFRTLSGNTIYF
TRBV5-1	TRBD1	TRBJ2-7	-	TGCGCCAGCAGCCCGGACAGGCAATACGAGCAGTACTTC	CASSPDRQYEQYF
TRBV7-6	TRBD1	TRBJ1-2	-	TGTGCCAGCAGCTTAGGGGGGACAGGGGGCGATGGCTACACCTTC	CASSLGGTGGDGYTF
TRBV4-3	-	TRBJ2-5	-	TGCGCCAGCAGCCAAGATGATACCATAACAGAGACCCAGTACTTC	CASSQDDTITETQYF
TRBV5-1	-	TRBJ2-5	-	TGCGCCAGCAGCTTGGACAGGGTCGAGGAGACCCAGTACTTC	CASSLDRVEETQYF
TRBV18	-	TRBJ2-7	-	TGTGCCAGCTCACCTACCCGCGGCTACGAGCAGTACTTC	CASSPTRGYEQYF
TRBV13	-	TRBJ2-7	-	TGTGCCAGCAGCCCCAGGTTGGAGAGGTTCGAGCAGTACTTC	CASSPRLERFEQYF
TRBV2	TRBD1	TRBJ1-2	-	TGTGCCAGCAGGGCTACAGGGGAGTCTGGCTACACCTTC	CASRATGESGYTF
TRBV4-2	TRBD1	TRBJ2-2	-	TGTGCCAGCAGCACAGTAGCTCCGCAGGGGGCCTCCGGGGAGCTGTTTTTT	CASSTVAPQGASGELFF
TRBV5-1	-	TRBJ1-4	-	TGCGCCAGCAGCGTTGGGACGGTAAATGAAAAACTGTTTTTT	CASSVGTVNEKLFF
TRBV10-3	TRBD1	TRBJ2-7	-	TGTGCCATCAATAGACAGGGGGCGAACGAGCAGTACTTC	CAINRQGANEQYF
TRBV6-1	TRBD1	TRBJ2-7	-	TGTGCCAGCCCCGGGACAGGGATGTACGAGCAGTACTTC	CASPGTGMYEQYF
TRBV5-4	-	TRBJ2-2	-	TGTGCCAGCAGCTTGAGGGGTTTGGTCACCGGGGAGCTGTTTTTT	CASSLRGLVTGELFF
TRBV27	-	TRBJ1-1	once	TGTGCCAGCTGGGGCAGGGTGGGCACTGAAGCTTTCTTT	CASWGRVGTEAFF
TRBV30	TRBD1	TRBJ1-5	-	TGTGCCTGGAGTGACAGGGGGGCGGTAAGCAATCAGCCCCAGCATTTT	CAWSDRGAVSNQPQHF
TRBV6-4	TRBD2	TRBJ2-1	few	TGTGCCAGCAGTGACTCAACTAGCGGGAGTAATGAGCAGTTCTTC	CASSDSTSGSNEQFF
TRBV7-8	TRBD2	TRBJ2-1	-	TGTGCCAGCAGCTCGATTGAAGCGGGGTACAATGAGCAGTTCTTC	CASSSIEAGYNEQFF
TRBV19	TRBD2	TRBJ2-3	-	TGTGCCAGTAGCATGACCGGGACTAGCGGGAGTACTAGCACAGATACGCAGTATTTT	CASSMTGTSGSTSTDTQYF
TRBV5-8	TRBD1	TRBJ2-1	-	TGTGCCAGCAGGGCCGGAGGGACAGGGGGCTCCTACAATGAGCAGTTCTTC	CASRAGGTGGSYNEQFF
TRBV19	TRBD1	TRBJ2-3	-	TGTGCCAGTAGTGTGAGGGACAGGGCGAATACGCAGTATTTT	CASSVRDRANTQYF
TRBV7-3	-	TRBJ2-3	-	TGTGCCAGCAGCCCGCTTCCCTCGGGGGTTTACACAGATACGCAGTATTTT	CASSPLPSGVYTDTQYF
TRBV7-9	-	TRBJ1-6	-	TGTGCCAGCAGCCCCACCCCGAATTCACCCCTCCACTTT	CASSPTPNSPLHF
TRBV6-1	TRBD2	TRBJ2-7	once	TGTGCCAGCAGTAGCGGGAGCTACGAGCAGTACTTC	CASSSGSYEQYF
TRBV2	TRBD2	TRBJ2-7	few	TGTGCCAGCAGTTCTAGCGGCTACGAGCAGTACTTC	CASSSSGYEQYF
TRBV30	-	TRBJ2-6	-	TGTGCCGGCAAGGTCCCATCTGGGGCCAACGTCCTGACTTTC	CAGKVPSGANVLTF
TRBV6-5	-	TRBJ2-5	-	TGTGCCAGCAGTTCCCGGGGCCTACGTCGGGAGACCCAGTACTTC	CASSSRGLRRETQYF
TRBV4-1	-	TRBJ2-3	once	TGCGCCAGCAGCCAAGACCAGGGAACAGATACGCAGTATTTT	CASSQDQGTDTQYF
TRBV14	-	TRBJ2-2	-	TGTGCCAGCAGCCAATTTATTAGGCCAGAGGGGGAGCTGTTTTTT	CASSQFIRPEGELFF
TRBV21-1	-	TRBJ2-5	-	TGTGCCAGCAGCGAACAGTACCAAGAGACCCAGTACTTC	CASSEQYQETQYF
TRBV5-1	-	TRBJ2-7	-	TGCGCCAGCAGCTTGGCCCCCAGCGGAGGCTCCTACGAGCAGTACTTC	CASSLAPSGGSYEQYF
TRBV19	-	TRBJ1-5	-	TGTGCCAGTAGTAGAAGACAGCATTATAGCAATCAGCCCCAGCATTTT	CASSRRQHYSNQPQHF
TRBV15	TRBD2	TRBJ2-1	-	TGTGCCACCCGGGGGGAGGGGAGCTCCTACAATGAGCAGTTCTTC	CATRGEGSSYNEQFF
TRBV14	-	TRBJ2-4	-	TGTGCCAGCAGCCAAGGGGGGCTAGCGGAAGCCAAAAACATTCAGTACTTC	CASSQGGLAEAKNIQYF
TRBV7-9	-	TRBJ1-2	-	TGTGCCAGCAGCCTCGGGACGGCATTCCTATTCTATGGCTACACCTTC	CASSLGTAFLFYGYTF
TRBV25-1	TRBD1	TRBJ2-2	-	TGTGCCAGCAGTGACGCCCGGTTGACAGGGGGCACCGGGGAGCTGTTTTTT	CASSDARLTGGTGELFF
TRBV6-6	TRBD1	TRBJ2-4	-	TGTGCCAGCAGTTACAGGGGGCTCGCCAAAAACATTCAGTACTTC	CASSYRGLAKNIQYF
TRBV5-4	TRBD1	TRBJ1-4	-	TGTGCCAGCAGCGCTCGGACAGGGGGACCCTCTCCCAATGAAAAACTGTTTTTT	CASSARTGGPSPNEKLFF
TRBV7-9	-	TRBJ2-5	-	TGTGCCAGCAGATTGGACTTAGGGGAGACCCAGTACTTC	CASRLDLGETQYF
TRBV4-1	TRBD1	TRBJ1-1	-	TGCGCCAGCAGCCGGAAACAGGGGGGGAACACTGAAGCTTTCTTT	CASSRKQGGNTEAFF
TRBV2	-	TRBJ1-2	-	TGTGCCAGCAGTCTAGTCGGGGGGAACTATGGCTACACCTTC	CASSLVGGNYGYTF
TRBV2	TRBD1	TRBJ1-5	-	TGTGCCAGCAGTGACAGGGGGAGAAATCAGCCCCAGCATTTT	CASSDRGRNQPQHF
TRBV5-1	-	TRBJ1-3	-	TGCGCCAGCAGCCAGGGAAGCTCTGGAAACACCATATATTTT	CASSQGSSGNTIYF
TRBV9	TRBD2	TRBJ2-1	few	TGTGCCAGCAGCGAGAGACTAGCGGGTCAAAATGAGCAGTTCTTC	CASSERLAGQNEQFF
TRBV18	TRBD1	TRBJ1-3	-	TGTGCCAGCTCACCGGGGGGACAGTACGGAAACACCATATATTTT	CASSPGGQYGNTIYF
TRBV4-1	TRBD1	TRBJ2-5	-	TGCGCCAGCAGCTCCAGGACAGGGGGCCAAGAGACCCAGTACTTC	CASSSRTGGQETQYF